This T cell receptor beta chain was captured in a study of OX40 agonist ivuxolimab in advanced cancers. The method was immunoSEQ multiplex PCR; TCRdb's version includes in-frame clones alone and lacks a portion of them. The sample includes 50,000 to 65,000 clones, 75% to 90% seen only once; the top ten take 1.5% to 2%. The junction had 16 bases not matched to a gene; V was cut back by 3 bases and J by 7 bases. In germline, CDR1 is LNHNV, CDR2 YYDKDF (reference sequence). The CDR3 consists of 19 residues. This material consisted of CD4+ or CD8+ T cells sorted from blood, taken in a trial of the OX40 agonist ivuxolimab. The chain couples TRBV15 to TRBJ2-5; 14 bases align to TRBD2. This receptor was obtained from an adult with an advanced solid tumor such as melanoma, head and neck, liver or kidney cancer. CDR3 nucleotide sequence: TGTGCCACCAGCAGGCGCCCGAAGACTAGCGGGAGGGCTGCGGGGACCCAGTACTTC. It yields the protein CATSRRPKTSGRAAGTQYF.